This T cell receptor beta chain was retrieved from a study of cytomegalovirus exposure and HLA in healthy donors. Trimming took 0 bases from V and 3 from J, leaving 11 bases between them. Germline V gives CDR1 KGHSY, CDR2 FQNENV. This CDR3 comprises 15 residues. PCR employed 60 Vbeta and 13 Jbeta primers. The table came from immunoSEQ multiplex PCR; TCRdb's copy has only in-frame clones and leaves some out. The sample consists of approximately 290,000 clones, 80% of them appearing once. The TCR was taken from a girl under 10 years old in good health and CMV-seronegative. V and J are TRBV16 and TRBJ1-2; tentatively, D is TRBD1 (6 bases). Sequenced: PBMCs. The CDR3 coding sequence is TGTGCCAGCAGCCAATCGCCCAAGGGGGACTATGGCTACACCTTC. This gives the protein CASSQSPKGDYGYTF. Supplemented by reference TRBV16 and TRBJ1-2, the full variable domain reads GEEVAQTPKHLVRGEGQKAKLYCAPIKGHSYVFWYQQVLKNEFKFLISFQNENVFDETGMPKERFSAKCLPNSPCSLEIQATKLEDSAVYFCASSQSPKGDYGYTFGSGTRLTVV.